This T cell receptor beta chain is from a study of blood T cell repertoires in COVID-19. Turning to the study itself: Spain, Italy and the United States supplied samples that represented acute and convalescent COVID-19. T cells, B-cell-depleted T cells, or PBMCs supplied cDNA or gDNA.

Original processing notes: Amplifying reference gene primers gave estimates of nucleated cell counts. Libraries were prepared by immunoSEQ multiplex PCR; TCRdb keeps only in-frame clonotypes and omits some of them. V and J calls and clone size come straight from that table; D and trimming were deduced from the DNA. This table has 200,000 to 300,000 clones, 83% appearing once. Sample: peripheral blood. The TCR was taken from a human donor in a cohort sampled during active COVID-19.

In nucleotides, the CDR3 is TGTGCCAGCAGTTACTCGACAGGTGGGGATGGCTACACCTTC. It translates to CASSYSTGGDGYTF. The V and J genes are TRBV6-5 and TRBJ1-2, with a tentative D call TRBD1 (6 bases). The V gene's germline CDR1 is MNHEY and CDR2 SVGAGI. V was cut by 0 bases and J by 6 bases, with 11 bases left in between. This CDR3 comprises 14 residues.